This entry lists 4 T cell receptor beta chains sequenced from one sample in a study of T cells in Graves' hyperthyroidism and ophthalmopathy (dated by TCRdb to between 2018 and 2020). Library preparation was by multiplex PCR. TCRdb records Illumina HiSeq 2000 as the sequencer. Amplification of TCR beta CDR3 regions was carried out from RNA transcripts. The first round of RT-PCR for the TCR CDR3 was performed with the HTBI primer set and the Qiagen OneStep RT-PCR kit. In TCRdb, the public reads were trimmed at Q25 with fastp and aligned with MiXCR, with productive beta chains retained. Rows merge per CDR3 protein into single entries with the most common DNA and genes. The sample table holds a few hundred thousand distinct CDR3 sequences, of which roughly 20% were seen once. In total, the top ten clones hold 26% of the sample. The sequenced sample consisted of blood. Every receptor here comes from a man aged 18-30 years with Graves' hyperthyroidism.

Many counts were recorded for this clonotype. The chain employs TRBV28 and TRBJ2-7, with D possibly being TRBD1 (6 bases). The ends were cut back, 7 bases at V and 0 bases at J, with 16 bases in the middle. Germline values: CDR1 MDHEN, CDR2 SYDVKM. The CDR3 is 15 amino acids. The CDR3 DNA reads as TGTGCCAGCATCAACAGGGCAATTGGCTCCTACGAGCAGTACTTC. As protein: CASINRAIGSYEQYF.

This clonotype was seen ten or more times. This chain connects TRBV6-1 to TRBJ1-1, with D tentatively TRBD1 (6 bases). This CDR3 comprises 14 residues. The germline gives CDR1 MNHNS, CDR2 SASEGT. The V end lost 8 bases, the J end lost 5 bases, and 18 bases lay between the germline ends. Here the CDR3 DNA reads TGTGCCAGCGCTCTTAGAGGGGGATGGACTGAAGCTTTCTTT. Protein product: CASALRGGWTEAFF.

Concerning this clonotype itself: This may be a read error, as it is one base from a much larger clone. The chain has TRBV20-1 and TRBJ2-2, with TRBD2 as a possible D gene (5 bases). The CDR3 spans 12 residues. Germline V CDR1 and CDR2: DFQATT, SNEGSKA (reference sequence). The CDR3: CSANRETGELCF. The CDR3 DNA sequence: TGCAGTGCTAATAGGGAAACCGGGGAGCTGTGTTTT.

On this clonotype itself: Given a much more abundant clone one base away, this may be a read error. This chain joins TRBV19 and TRBJ1-1; D is unclear. CDR1 and CDR2 from the germline V gene are LNHDA and SQIVND (reference sequence). The CDR3 runs to 12 residues. The CDR3 is CASSIGVLEACF. In nucleotides, the CDR3 is TGTGCCAGTAGTATAGGGGTTTTAGAGGCTTGCTTT. The entire variable domain, with the rest obtained from reference TRBV19 and TRBJ1-1, is as follows: DGGITQSPKYLFRKEGQNVTLSCEQNLNHDAMYWYRQDPGQGLRLIYYSQIVNDFQKGDIAEGYSVSREKKESFPLTVTSAQKNPTAFYLCASSIGVLEACFGQGTRLTVV.